The 7 T cell receptor beta chains listed next were all sequenced from one sample in a study of T cell changes during pregnancy in multiple sclerosis. TCRdb's copy holds only in-frame clones and misses some; the assay was immunoSEQ multiplex PCR. The sample has over 35,000 clones, over 75% seen once. This material consisted of CD4+ T cells from peripheral blood mononuclear cells, taken in the third trimester of pregnancy. These receptors were obtained from a female donor with multiple sclerosis, enrolled in a pregnancy study.

This chain connects TRBV6-1 to TRBJ1-2; D may be TRBD1 (5 bases). CDR1 is MNHNS, CDR2 SASEGT, per germline. The CDR3 is 14 residues long. The V and J ends lost 7 bases and 4 bases respectively, with 16 bases between them. The CDR3 is CASIGQGRSYGYTF. The CDR3 bases are TGTGCCAGCATAGGACAAGGTCGCTCCTATGGCTACACCTTC.

The V call is TRBV5-1, the J call TRBJ1-1; maybe TRBD1 (6 bases). The CDR3 loop spans 16 amino acids. CDR1 SGHRS and CDR2 YFSETQ come from the germline V gene. The V end lost 0 bases, the J end lost 0 bases, and 12 bases lay between the germline ends. The CDR3 loop reads CASSLEQTGLNTEAFF. The CDR3 DNA reads TGCGCCAGCAGCTTGGAACAGACAGGACTGAACACTGAAGCTTTCTTT.

The rearrangement links TRBV10-1 to TRBJ2-1; 7 nucleotides agree with TRBD2. The CDR3 covers 16 residues. Unmatched junction bases numbered 7, after V lost 4 bases and J lost 1 base. Per germline, CDR1 WNHNN and CDR2 SYGVQD (reference sequence). CDR3 nucleotides: TGCGCCAGCAGTGGGGTGTCTAGCGGTTCCTACAATGAGCAGTTCTTC. Its protein is CASSGVSSGSYNEQFF.

As DNA, the CDR3 is TGTGCCAGCAGTACAGGGGGAAAAGGCTACACCTTC. The encoded protein is CASSTGGKGYTF. This chain connects TRBV28 to TRBJ1-2, with 8 bases fitting TRBD1. The CDR3 spans 12 residues. The germline V gene has CDR1 MDHEN and CDR2 SYDVKM. V gave up 5 bases and J gave up 8 bases; unmatched junction bases: 4.

The chain is built from TRBV5-1 and TRBJ1-3; D gene unclear. In germline, CDR1 is SGHRS, CDR2 YFSETQ. V was cut by 8 bases and J by 0 bases, with 12 bases left in between. This CDR3 region has 14 residues. The CDR3 sequence: CASKDTRSGNTIYF. The DNA of the CDR3 is TGCGCCAGTAAAGACACCCGCTCTGGAAACACCATATATTTT.

V and J are TRBV7-9 and TRBJ2-3; perhaps TRBD2 as D (6 bases). Trimming cost V 1 base and J 3 bases, with 17 bases left between them. Germline V gene data show CDR1 as SEHNR and CDR2 as FQNEAQ (reference sequence). This CDR3 has 17 residues. CDR3 residues: CASSLGTGVASTDTQYF. As DNA, the CDR3 is TGTGCCAGCAGCTTAGGAACGGGAGTAGCGTCGACAGATACGCAGTATTTT.

The chain has TRBV7-2 and TRBJ2-7; D may be TRBD1 (6 bases). The CDR3 contains 15 residues. V dropped 5 bases and J dropped 3 bases, with 17 bases sitting between them. In germline, CDR1 is SGHTA, CDR2 FQGNSA. CDR3 coding DNA: TGTGCCAGCAGCCTAAATAACAACAGGGTCTACGAGCAGTACTTC. This gives the protein CASSLNNNRVYEQYF.